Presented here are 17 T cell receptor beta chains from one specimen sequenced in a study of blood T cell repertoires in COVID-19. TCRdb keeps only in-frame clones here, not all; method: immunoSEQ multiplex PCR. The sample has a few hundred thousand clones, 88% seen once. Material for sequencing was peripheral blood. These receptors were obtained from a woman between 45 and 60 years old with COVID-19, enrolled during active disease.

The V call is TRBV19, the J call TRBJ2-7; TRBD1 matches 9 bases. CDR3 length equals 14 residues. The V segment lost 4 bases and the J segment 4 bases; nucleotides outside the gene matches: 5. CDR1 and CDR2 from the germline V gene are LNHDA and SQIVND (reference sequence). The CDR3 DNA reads TGTGCCAGTAGTACTCCGGGACAGGGTTACGAGCAGTACTTC. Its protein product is CASSTPGQGYEQYF.

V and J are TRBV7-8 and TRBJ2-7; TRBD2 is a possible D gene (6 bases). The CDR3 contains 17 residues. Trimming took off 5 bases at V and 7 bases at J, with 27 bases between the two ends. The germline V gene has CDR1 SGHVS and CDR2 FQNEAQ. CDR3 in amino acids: CASSRRRPGTGGEEQYF. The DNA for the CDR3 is TGTGCCAGCAGCCGTAGACGCCCGGGCACCGGGGGAGAGGAGCAGTACTTC.

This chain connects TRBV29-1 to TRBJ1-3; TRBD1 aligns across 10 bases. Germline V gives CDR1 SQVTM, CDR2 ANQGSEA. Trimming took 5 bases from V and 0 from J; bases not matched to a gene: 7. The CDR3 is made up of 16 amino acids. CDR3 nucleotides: TGCAGCGTTCGCGGGACAGGGGATTACTCTGGAAACACCATATATTTT. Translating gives CSVRGTGDYSGNTIYF.

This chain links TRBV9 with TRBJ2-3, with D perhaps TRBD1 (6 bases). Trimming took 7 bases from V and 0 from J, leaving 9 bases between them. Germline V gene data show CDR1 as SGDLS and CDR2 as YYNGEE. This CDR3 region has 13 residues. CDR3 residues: CASLDSSTDTQYF. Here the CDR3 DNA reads TGTGCCAGCTTGGACAGCAGCACAGATACGCAGTATTTT.

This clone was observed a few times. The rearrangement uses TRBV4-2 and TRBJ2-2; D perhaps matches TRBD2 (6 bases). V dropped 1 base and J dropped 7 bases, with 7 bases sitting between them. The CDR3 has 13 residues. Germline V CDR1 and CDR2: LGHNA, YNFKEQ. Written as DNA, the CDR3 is TGTGCCAGCAGCCAAGGGAGGGACGGGGAGCTGTTTTTT. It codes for CASSQGRDGELFF.

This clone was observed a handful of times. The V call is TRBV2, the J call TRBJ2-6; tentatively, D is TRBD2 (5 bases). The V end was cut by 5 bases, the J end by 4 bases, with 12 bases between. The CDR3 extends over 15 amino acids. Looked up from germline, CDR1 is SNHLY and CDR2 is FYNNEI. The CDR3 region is CASSTRTHGANVLTF. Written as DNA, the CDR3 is TGTGCCAGCAGTACACGGACTCACGGGGCCAACGTCCTGACTTTC. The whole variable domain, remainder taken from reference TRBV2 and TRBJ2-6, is EPEVTQTPSHQVTQMGQEVILRCVPISNHLYFYWYRQILGQKVEFLVSFYNNEISEKSEIFDDQFSVERPDGSNFTLKIRSTKLEDSAMYFCASSTRTHGANVLTFGAGSRLTVL.

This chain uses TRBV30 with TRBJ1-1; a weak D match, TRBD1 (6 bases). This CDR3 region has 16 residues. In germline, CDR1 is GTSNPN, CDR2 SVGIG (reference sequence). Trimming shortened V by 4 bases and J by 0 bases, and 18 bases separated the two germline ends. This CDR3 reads CAWTRRGRGMNTEAFF. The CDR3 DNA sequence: TGTGCCTGGACCCGTAGGGGAAGGGGGATGAACACTGAAGCTTTCTTT.

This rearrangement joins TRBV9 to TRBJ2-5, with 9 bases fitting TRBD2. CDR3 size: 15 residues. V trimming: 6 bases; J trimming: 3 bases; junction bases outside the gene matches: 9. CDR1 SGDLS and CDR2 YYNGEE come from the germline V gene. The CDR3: CASTASGDSKETQYF. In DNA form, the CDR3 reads TGTGCCAGCACCGCTAGCGGGGATAGTAAAGAGACCCAGTACTTC.

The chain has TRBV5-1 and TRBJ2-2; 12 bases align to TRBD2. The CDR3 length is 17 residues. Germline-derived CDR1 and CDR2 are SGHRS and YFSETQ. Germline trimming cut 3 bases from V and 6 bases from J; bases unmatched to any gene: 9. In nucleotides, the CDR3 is TGCGCCAGCAGCTCAACCACTAGCGGGGGGTCCTCCGGGGAGCTGTTTTTT. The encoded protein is CASSSTTSGGSSGELFF.

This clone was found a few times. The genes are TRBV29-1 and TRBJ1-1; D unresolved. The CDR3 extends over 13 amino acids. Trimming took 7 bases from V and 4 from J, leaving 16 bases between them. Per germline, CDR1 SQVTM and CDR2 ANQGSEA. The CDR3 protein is CSAAADWGTEAFF. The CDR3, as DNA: TGCAGCGCTGCCGCGGACTGGGGCACTGAAGCTTTCTTT.

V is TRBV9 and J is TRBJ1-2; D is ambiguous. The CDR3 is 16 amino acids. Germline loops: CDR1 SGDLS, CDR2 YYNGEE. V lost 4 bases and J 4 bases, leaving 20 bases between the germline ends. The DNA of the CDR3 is TGTGCCAGCAGCCCCTCTCGTGTGATGGCGGCCTATGGCTACACCTTC. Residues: CASSPSRVMAAYGYTF.

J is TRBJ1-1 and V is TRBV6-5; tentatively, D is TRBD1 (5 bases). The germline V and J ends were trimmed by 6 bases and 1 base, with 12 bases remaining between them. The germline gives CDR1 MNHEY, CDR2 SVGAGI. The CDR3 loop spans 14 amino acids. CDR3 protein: CASRFRTQNTEAFF. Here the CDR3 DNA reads TGTGCCAGCAGGTTTCGGACACAGAACACTGAAGCTTTCTTT.

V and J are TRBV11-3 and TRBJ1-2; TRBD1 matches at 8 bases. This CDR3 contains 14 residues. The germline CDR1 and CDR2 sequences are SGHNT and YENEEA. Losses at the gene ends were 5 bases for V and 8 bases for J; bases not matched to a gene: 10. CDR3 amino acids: CASSPRTGFRGYTF. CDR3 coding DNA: TGTGCCAGCAGCCCGCGGACAGGGTTTCGCGGCTACACCTTC.

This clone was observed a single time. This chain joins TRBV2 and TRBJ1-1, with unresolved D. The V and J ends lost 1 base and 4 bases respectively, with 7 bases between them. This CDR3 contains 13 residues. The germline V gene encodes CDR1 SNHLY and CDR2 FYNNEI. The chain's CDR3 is CASSEDRSTEAFF. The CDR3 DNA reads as TGTGCCAGCAGTGAAGACAGAAGCACTGAAGCTTTCTTT.

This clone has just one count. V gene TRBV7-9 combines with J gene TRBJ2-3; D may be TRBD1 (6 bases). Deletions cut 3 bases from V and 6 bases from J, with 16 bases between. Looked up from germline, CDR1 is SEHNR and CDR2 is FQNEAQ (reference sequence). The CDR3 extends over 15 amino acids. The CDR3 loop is CASSFRGSGVDTQYF. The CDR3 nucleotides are TGTGCCAGCAGCTTCAGGGGATCAGGTGTGGATACGCAGTATTTT.

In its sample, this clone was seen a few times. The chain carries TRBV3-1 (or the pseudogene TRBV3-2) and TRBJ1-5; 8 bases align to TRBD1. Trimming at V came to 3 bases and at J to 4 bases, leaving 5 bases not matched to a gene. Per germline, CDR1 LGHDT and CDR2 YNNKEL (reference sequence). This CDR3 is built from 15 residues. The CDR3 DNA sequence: TGTGCCAGCAGCCAGGGGAGACAGGGGAATCAGCCCCAGCATTTT. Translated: CASSQGRQGNQPQHF.

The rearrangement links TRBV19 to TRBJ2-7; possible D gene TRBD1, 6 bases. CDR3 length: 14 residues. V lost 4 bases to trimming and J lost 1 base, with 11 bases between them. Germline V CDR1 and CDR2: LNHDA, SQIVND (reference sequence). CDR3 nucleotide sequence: TGTGCCAGTAGTACGACAGGTTTATCCTACGAGCAGTACTTC. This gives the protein CASSTTGLSYEQYF.